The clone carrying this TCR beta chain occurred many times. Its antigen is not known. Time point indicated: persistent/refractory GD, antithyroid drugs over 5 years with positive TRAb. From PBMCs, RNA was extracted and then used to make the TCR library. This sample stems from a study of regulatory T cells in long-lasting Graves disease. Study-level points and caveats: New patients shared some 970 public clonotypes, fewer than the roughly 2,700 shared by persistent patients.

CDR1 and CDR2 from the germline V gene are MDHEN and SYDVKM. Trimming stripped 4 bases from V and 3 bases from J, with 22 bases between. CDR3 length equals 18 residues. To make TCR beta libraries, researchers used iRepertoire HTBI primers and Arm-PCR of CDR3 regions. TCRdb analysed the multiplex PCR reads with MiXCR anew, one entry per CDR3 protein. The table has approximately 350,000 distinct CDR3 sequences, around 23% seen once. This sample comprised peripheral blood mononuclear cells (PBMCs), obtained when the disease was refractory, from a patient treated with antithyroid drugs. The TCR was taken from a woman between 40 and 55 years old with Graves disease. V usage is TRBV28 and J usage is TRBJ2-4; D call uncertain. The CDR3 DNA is TGTGCCAGCAGTTCCCTCAAACACTTCTCATTGGACAAAAACATTCAGTACTTC. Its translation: CASSSLKHFSLDKNIQYF.